This is a list of T cell receptor beta chains from one sample in a study of blood T cells in healthy people across ages. TCRdb reprocessed the 5' RACE reads with MiXCR, giving one entry per CDR3 protein. The repertoire consists of 1.2 million to 1.5 million distinct CDR3 sequences, with roughly 64% occurring once and the leading ten covering roughly 7%. Input material: blood. The receptors originated from a young man in good health. The CDR3 runs from the conserved cysteine through the conserved F or W. The D gene is left open where the match is weak. Clone size is not always given. Where it is, it says once, few, many or a class for expanded clones.

TRBV5-1,-,-,TRBJ2-7,TGCGCCAGCAGCCGGACTGCAGACGGCGCCGAGCAGTACTTC,CASSRTADGAEQYF
TRBV4-3,-,-,TRBJ2-1,TGCGCCAGCAGCCAAGATTACTCGGGGTCAGTCTCCTACAATGAGCAGTTCTTC,CASSQDYSGSVSYNEQFF
TRBV28,-,-,TRBJ2-7,TGTGCCAGCAGTCCCCTCGTCAGTGGGCAGTACTTC,CASSPLVSGQYF
TRBV28,TRBD1,-,TRBJ2-7,TGTGCCAGCACCAGAGAGGGGACAGGGTCAAGCGAGCAGTACTTC,CASTREGTGSSEQYF
TRBV10-2,-,once,TRBJ2-2,TGCGCCAGCAGTGATCACAGGGATACCGGGGAGCTGTTTTTT,CASSDHRDTGELFF
TRBV24-1,TRBD2,-,TRBJ2-3,TGTGCCACCGCTCAGGGCGGGGGGGCCGGCGATACGCAGTATTTT,CATAQGGGAGDTQYF
TRBV24-1,-,few,TRBJ2-1,TGTGCCACCAGTGACCCGCGGAATGGCCCCGATGAGCAGTTCTTC,CATSDPRNGPDEQFF
TRBV28,-,few,TRBJ2-3,TGTGCCAGCAGTACCTATAGCGGTTCCACAGATACGCAGTATTTT,CASSTYSGSTDTQYF
TRBV29-1,TRBD2,-,TRBJ2-5,TGCAGCCTGAGAAGATCTAGCGGCCTTCAAGAGACCCAGTACTTC,CSLRRSSGLQETQYF
TRBV29-1,-,few,TRBJ2-7,TGCAGCGTTTACGACACCTACGAGCAGTACTTC,CSVYDTYEQYF
TRBV27,-,-,TRBJ2-7,TGTGCCAGCAGGGGTCTCCACTACGAGCAGTACTTC,CASRGLHYEQYF
TRBV6-1,TRBD2,-,TRBJ2-5,TGTGCCAGCAACGGACTAGCGGGAGGGCTTGGGGAGACCCAGTACTTC,CASNGLAGGLGETQYF
TRBV6-5,TRBD1,-,TRBJ2-1,TGTGCCAGCAGCATAGGACAGGGCTACAATGAGCAGTTCTTC,CASSIGQGYNEQFF
TRBV12-5,-,few,TRBJ1-5,TGTGCTAGCCTCTTCGGTTGGGGGCAAGATCAGCCCCAGCATTTT,CASLFGWGQDQPQHF
TRBV11-2,-,-,TRBJ2-7,TGTGCCTGCAGCTTATCTGGTAGCGGAGCCTACGAGCAGTACTTC,CACSLSGSGAYEQYF
TRBV4-3,-,-,TRBJ2-7,TGCGCCAGCGGCCAAGATACGGGCAGTACCTCCTACGAGCAGTACTTC,CASGQDTGSTSYEQYF
TRBV15,-,-,TRBJ1-4,TGTGCCACCACCCGTAGACTGCCTAATGAAAAACTGTTTTTT,CATTRRLPNEKLFF
TRBV15,-,-,TRBJ2-7,TGTGCCACCCACCCAGGGATGGGGATGAAATTTTACGAGCAGTACTTC,CATHPGMGMKFYEQYF